Following are 4 T cell receptor beta chains from one sample sequenced in a study of T cells in localized non-small cell lung cancer. Clones were read by immunoSEQ multiplex PCR, and TCRdb kept only the in-frame ones, dropping some. This table has more than 2,000 clones, under 20% appearing once. Sequenced material: normal lung tissue next to the tumor, taken before any cancer treatment. The receptors were gathered from a man between 40 and 69 years old with stage I squamous cell lung carcinoma.

The rearrangement joins TRBV29-1 to TRBJ2-5; possibly TRBD1 for D (6 bases). With 4 bases removed from V and 5 bases from J, the gap between germline ends came to 14 bases. The CDR3 is 13 residues long. CDR1 is SQVTM and CDR2 is ANQGSEA in the germline V gene. The CDR3 DNA follows: TGCAGCGTTGGGACAGCGAATGTGGAGACCCAGTACTTC. Translating it yields CSVGTANVETQYF.

The chain employs TRBV12-5 and TRBJ1-1; D uncertain. This CDR3 is 15 amino acids long. CDR1 and CDR2 (germline): LGHNT, FRNRAP. V gave up 7 bases and J gave up 4 bases, with 19 bases separating them. The CDR3: CASAPVASSFTEAFF. Here the CDR3 DNA reads TGTGCTAGTGCCCCCGTCGCCAGTTCCTTCACTGAAGCTTTCTTT.

The rearrangement links TRBV6-8 to TRBJ2-5; 8 positions agree with TRBD1. The CDR3 runs to 14 residues. The germline CDR1 and CDR2 sequences are MNHGY and SAAAGT. Trimming at V came to 2 bases and at J to 3 bases, leaving 2 bases not matched to a gene. The CDR3 region has the DNA TGTGCCAGCAGTTACGCGGACAGGGAAGAGACCCAGTACTTC. It codes for CASSYADREETQYF.

This clone has just a few counts. The rearrangement uses TRBV6-8 and TRBJ2-2, with D maybe TRBD1 (6 bases). Per germline, CDR1 MNHGY and CDR2 SAAAGT. Trimming removed 6 bases from V and 5 bases from J, with 13 bases in between. The CDR3 length is 14 residues. The CDR3 nucleotides are TGTGCCAGCAGAGAACAGGGTTTGACCGGGGAGCTGTTTTTT. This encodes CASREQGLTGELFF.